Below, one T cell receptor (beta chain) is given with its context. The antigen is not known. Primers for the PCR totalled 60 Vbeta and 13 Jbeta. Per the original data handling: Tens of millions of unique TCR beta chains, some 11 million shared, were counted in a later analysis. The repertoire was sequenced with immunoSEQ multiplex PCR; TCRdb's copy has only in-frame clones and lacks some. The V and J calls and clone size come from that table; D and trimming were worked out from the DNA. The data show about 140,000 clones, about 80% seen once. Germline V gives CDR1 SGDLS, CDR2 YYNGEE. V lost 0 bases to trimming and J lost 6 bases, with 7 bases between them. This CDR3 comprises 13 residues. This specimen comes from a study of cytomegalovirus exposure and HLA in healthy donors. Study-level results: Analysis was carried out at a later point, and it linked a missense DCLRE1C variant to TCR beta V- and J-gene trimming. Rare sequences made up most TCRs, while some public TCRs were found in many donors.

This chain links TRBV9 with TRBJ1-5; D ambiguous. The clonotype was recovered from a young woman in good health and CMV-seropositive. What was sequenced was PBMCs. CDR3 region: CASSVVEGQPQHF. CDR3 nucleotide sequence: TGTGCCAGCAGCGTAGTCGAGGGTCAGCCCCAGCATTTT. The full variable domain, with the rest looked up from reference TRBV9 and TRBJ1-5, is DSGVTQTPKHLITATGQRVTLRCSPRSGDLSVYWYQQSLDQGLQFLIQYYNGEERAKGNILERFSAQQFPDLHSELNLSSLELGDSALYFCASSVVEGQPQHFGDGTRLSIL.